The present entry profiles one T cell receptor beta chain with its context. Its target is not known. The record originates from a study of T cells after yellow fever vaccination. Broader study findings: Abundant clonotypes (contaminants from the bulk population) could be present in FACS-sorted repertoires. It was the secondary response that reached its peak faster, day 5 versus 15, but it was weaker.

Universal primer sites and UMIs were introduced during 5'RACE template-switching synthesis of TCR cDNA. Via MiXCR, TCRdb re-called the 5' RACE reads, giving one row per CDR3 protein. The sample yields about 240,000 distinct CDR3 sequences, around 7% seen once. CDR1 and CDR2 (germline): SQVTM, ANQGSEA. This CDR3 is built from 13 residues. After removal of 7 bases from V and 2 bases from J, the junction contained 6 bases not matched to a gene. The sequence was collected from a man between 25 and 39 years old who received the YFV17D yellow fever vaccine. The material was CD4+ T cells sorted from PBMCs, obtained 15 days after the yellow fever booster vaccination. The chain couples TRBV29-1 to TRBJ2-7; 9 positions agree with TRBD2. This chain's CDR3 is CSAAGGGAYEQYF. DNA for the CDR3: TGCAGCGCGGCGGGGGGGGGAGCCTACGAGCAGTACTTC.